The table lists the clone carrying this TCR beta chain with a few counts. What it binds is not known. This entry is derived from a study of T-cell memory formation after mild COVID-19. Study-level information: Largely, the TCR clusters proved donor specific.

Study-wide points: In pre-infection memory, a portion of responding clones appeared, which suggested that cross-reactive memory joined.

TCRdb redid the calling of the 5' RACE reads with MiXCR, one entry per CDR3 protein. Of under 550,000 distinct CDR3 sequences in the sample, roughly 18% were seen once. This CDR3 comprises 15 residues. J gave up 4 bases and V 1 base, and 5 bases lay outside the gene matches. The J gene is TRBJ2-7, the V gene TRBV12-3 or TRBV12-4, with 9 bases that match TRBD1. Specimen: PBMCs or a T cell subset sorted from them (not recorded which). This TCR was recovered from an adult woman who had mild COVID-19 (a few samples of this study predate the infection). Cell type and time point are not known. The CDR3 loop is CASSLVGQGGYEQYF. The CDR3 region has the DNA TGTGCCAGCAGTTTAGTGGGACAGGGAGGATACGAGCAGTACTTC.